The 16 T cell receptor beta chains reported below all come from one sample, sequenced in a study of T-cell reconstitution after alpha-beta-depleted transplantation in children. Unique molecular identifiers were built into the TCRbeta library. TCRdb itself ran the PCR reads through MiXCR, one entry per CDR3 protein. The sample shows over 150,000 distinct CDR3 sequences, 11% of them seen only once. The specimen was PBMCs, collected before TCRalphabeta/CD19-depleted stem cell transplant. The receptors stem from a boy aged 2-9 years with acute myeloid leukemia, due to receive a stem cell transplant.

This clonotype was seen repeatedly, ten times or more. This chain's CDR3 is CASSLRENTEAFF. Here the CDR3 DNA reads TGTGCCAGCAGTTTGAGGGAGAACACTGAAGCTTTCTTT. V is TRBV28 and J is TRBJ1-1; the D is unclear. This CDR3 has 13 residues. Per germline, CDR1 MDHEN and CDR2 SYDVKM. V was pared by 3 bases and J by 1 base, with 6 bases between.

Many counts were recorded for this clonotype. V is TRBV12-3 or TRBV12-4 and J is TRBJ1-1, with 8 bases lining up with TRBD1. The V and J ends lost 6 bases and 8 bases, in that order; junction bases with no gene match: 11. This CDR3 region has 14 residues. The CDR3 here is CASRLDRVESEAFF. The CDR3 coding sequence is TGTGCCAGCAGGTTGGACAGGGTCGAATCCGAAGCTTTCTTT.

This clonotype appeared many times. The chain has TRBV5-4 and TRBJ1-6, with a tentative D call TRBD1 (5 bases). The length of the CDR3 is 16 residues. Trimming pared 0 bases from V and 6 bases from J, leaving 13 bases between. The germline V gene encodes CDR1 SGHNT and CDR2 YYREEE (reference sequence). The CDR3 protein is CASSLVPGSINSPLHF. The CDR3 DNA follows: TGTGCCAGCAGCTTGGTTCCAGGGTCGATTAATTCACCCCTCCACTTT.

This clonotype was seen at least ten times. This sequence joins TRBV5-5 and TRBJ1-5; D is unclear. This CDR3 comprises 13 residues. V lost 4 bases to trimming and J lost 6 bases, with 11 bases between them. Germline V gene lookup returns CDR1 SGHKS and CDR2 YYEKEE (reference sequence). DNA for the CDR3: TGTGCCAGCAGCCCCAGTTCGTCTCAGCCCCAGCATTTT. Protein: CASSPSSSQPQHF.

This clonotype was detected many times. The chain joins TRBV7-8 to TRBJ1-5; 8 nucleotides align to TRBD1. The V and J ends lost 5 bases and 7 bases, in that order; junction bases with no gene match: 7. Germline CDR1 and CDR2: SGHVS and FQNEAQ. The CDR3 has 14 residues. CDR3 bases: TGTGCCAGCAGCCCAGGGGGCTCGGGGCAGCCCCAGCATTTT. This gives the protein CASSPGGSGQPQHF.

This clonotype was recorded only once. One junction end does not reproduce the germline sequence, and a read error may be involved. The CDR3 DNA reads as TGTGCCCGCAGCTTAAGTGGGGATTCACCCCTCCACTTT. As protein: CARSLSGDSPLHF. The V gene is TRBV7-3, the J gene TRBJ1-6; no clear D. This CDR3 region has 13 residues. CDR1 is SGHTA and CDR2 is FQGTGA in the germline V gene. The entire variable domain, with the rest obtained from reference TRBV7-3 and TRBJ1-6, is as follows: GAGVSQTPSNKVTEKGKYVELRCDPISGHTALYWYRQSLGQGPEFLIYFQGTGAADDSGLPNDRFFAVRPEGSVSTLKIQRTERGDSAVYLCARSLSGDSPLHFGNGTRLTVT.

This clonotype was counted only a few times. A much larger clone is a single base away; this may be a read error. The J gene is TRBJ1-2, the V gene TRBV10-3; D not resolved. The germline gives CDR1 ENHRY, CDR2 SYGVKD. The CDR3 covers 11 residues. CDR3 coding DNA: TGTGCCATCAGTGACGGTCTTGGCGACACCTTC. Protein product: CAISDGLGDTF.

This clonotype was observed many times. V is TRBV6-5 and J is TRBJ2-3; TRBD2 matches at 12 bases. CDR1 and CDR2 (germline): MNHEY, SVGAGI. Losses at the gene ends were 5 bases for V and 1 base for J; bases not matched to a gene: 4. The CDR3 covers 16 residues. The CDR3 DNA is TGTGCCAGCAGTCCTCGGACTAGCGGGGGCACAGATACGCAGTATTTT. Translating it yields CASSPRTSGGTDTQYF.

This clonotype was detected ten times or more. The CDR3 coding sequence is TGCGCCAGCAGTTCCCTCCCCGAAGCCGAGCAGTACTTC. This gives the protein CASSSLPEAEQYF. The V call is TRBV5-1, the J call TRBJ2-7; D gene ambiguous. CDR1 and CDR2 from the germline V gene are SGHRS and YFSETQ. The germline V and J ends were trimmed by 5 bases and 6 bases, with 15 bases remaining between them. The CDR3 totals 13 residues.

The sample holds many counts of this clonotype. This rearrangement joins TRBV6-1 to TRBJ1-4; 7 nucleotides agree with TRBD1. The length of the CDR3 is 15 residues. Germline V gene lookup returns CDR1 MNHNS and CDR2 SASEGT. With 2 bases clipped from V and 5 bases from J, the junction kept 5 bases outside the gene matches. The CDR3: CASSERPGGNEKLFF. The CDR3 DNA reads as TGTGCCAGCAGTGAAAGGCCAGGGGGGAATGAAAAACTGTTTTTT.

This clonotype was recorded many times. V and J are TRBV7-9 and TRBJ2-2; 13 bases are shared with TRBD2. The CDR3 runs 16 residues. Germline loops: CDR1 SEHNR, CDR2 FQNEAQ (reference sequence). Germline trimming cut 5 bases from V and 4 bases from J; bases unmatched to any gene: 4. The CDR3: CASSARTSGGTGELFF. In nucleotides, the CDR3 is TGTGCCAGCAGCGCCCGGACTAGCGGGGGCACCGGGGAGCTGTTTTTT.

This clonotype has at least ten counts. The J gene is TRBJ2-7, the V gene TRBV28; TRBD2 agrees at 11 bases. Germline CDR1 and CDR2: MDHEN and SYDVKM. The CDR3 runs to 15 residues. After removal of 5 bases from V and 6 bases from J, the junction contained 9 bases not matched to a gene. The CDR3 reads CASSPLLAGAGEQYF. In DNA form, the CDR3 reads TGTGCCAGCAGTCCTTTACTAGCGGGAGCGGGCGAGCAGTACTTC.

This clonotype was counted many times. The chain recombines TRBV15 with TRBJ2-5; 7 bases are a match to TRBD2. This CDR3 contains 18 residues. V dropped 3 bases and J dropped 2; count of bases not matched to a gene: 15. The germline CDR1 and CDR2 sequences are LNHNV and YYDKDF (reference sequence). The chain's CDR3 is CATSSGMGTMIAQETQYF. CDR3 nucleotide sequence: TGTGCCACCAGCAGTGGGATGGGGACTATGATAGCACAAGAGACCCAGTACTTC.

Remarks on this clonotype: A much larger clone lies a single base off, so this may be a read error. The chain recombines TRBV6-1 with TRBJ1-1, with a weak D call TRBD1 (5 bases). Germline V gives CDR1 MNHNS, CDR2 SASEGT. The length of the CDR3 is 17 residues. In DNA form, the CDR3 reads TGTGCCAGCGGTGACCAGGGTATGAGGCTGGTTAACACTGAAGCTTTCTTT. As protein: CASGDQGMRLVNTEAFF.

This clonotype was recorded at least ten times. The V call is TRBV27, the J call TRBJ2-5; 12 bases line up with TRBD2. V lost 6 bases to trimming and J lost 5 bases; unmatched junction nucleotides: 7. CDR1 MNHEY and CDR2 SMNVEV come from the germline V gene (reference sequence). This CDR3 region has 15 residues. The CDR3 coding sequence is TGTGCCAGCAGCTCAGGGACTAGCGGGCGCGAGACCCAGTACTTC. This sequence encodes CASSSGTSGRETQYF.

The CDR3 DNA is TGTGCCAGCAGCTCCTCCTTTTTGGGAGGGGCGGGTGAGCAGTTCTTC. It translates to CASSSSFLGGAGEQFF. This chain joins TRBV7-8 and TRBJ2-1; 7 bases fit TRBD2. V was pared by 4 bases and J by 9 bases, with 15 bases of the junction left unmatched. The CDR3 consists of 16 residues. Germline assignment: CDR1 SGHVS and CDR2 FQNEAQ. Looking up the rest from reference TRBV7-8 and TRBJ2-1 gives the full variable domain: GAGVSQSPRYKVAKRGQDVALRCDPISGHVSLFWYQQALGQGPEFLTYFQNEAQLDKSGLPSDRFFAERPEGSVSTLKIQRTQQEDSAVYLCASSSSFLGGAGEQFFGPGTRLTVL.